The 14 T cell receptor beta chains reported below all come from one sample, sequenced in a study of T-cell memory formation after mild COVID-19. One entry per CDR3 protein, called by TCRdb with MiXCR from the 5' RACE reads. The table shows just under 550,000 distinct CDR3 sequences, with around 21% occurring only once. Sample: PBMCs or a T cell subset sorted from them (not recorded which). The receptors come from an adult woman who had mild COVID-19 (a few samples of this study predate the infection). Cell type and time point are not known.

The chain combines TRBV20-1 with TRBJ2-7; 10 nucleotides align to TRBD2. The CDR3 consists of 14 residues. Germline V CDR1 and CDR2: DFQATT, SNEGSKA (reference sequence). V shed 0 bases, J shed 3 bases, and the junction held 2 bases outside the gene matches. The CDR3 bases are TGCAGTGCTAGAGATCAGCGGGGGGGCTACGAGCAGTACTTC. It encodes CSARDQRGGYEQYF.

The J gene is TRBJ2-3, the V gene TRBV7-2; TRBD2 aligns across 9 bases. The CDR3 has 18 amino acids. Germline V gives CDR1 SGHTA, CDR2 FQGNSA. V trimming: 5 bases; J trimming: 1 base; junction bases outside the gene matches: 13. The CDR3 is CASSHPRAGGHRTDTQYF. For the CDR3, the DNA is TGTGCCAGCAGCCATCCTCGGGCGGGAGGGCACCGCACAGATACGCAGTATTTT.

This chain connects TRBV5-1 to TRBJ2-7, with D perhaps given as TRBD1 or TRBD2 (5 bases each). CDR1 and CDR2 (germline): SGHRS, YFSETQ. Trimming shortened V by 2 bases and J by 0 bases, and 9 bases separated the two germline ends. The CDR3 spans 14 residues. The CDR3 loop is CASSFFGTSYEQYF. The CDR3 region has the DNA TGCGCCAGCAGCTTTTTTGGGACCTCCTACGAGCAGTACTTC.

The chain is built from TRBV19 and TRBJ2-7, with D perhaps TRBD1 (6 bases). Trimming removed 5 bases at V and 0 bases at J, with 11 bases between. Germline-derived CDR1 and CDR2 are LNHDA and SQIVND (reference sequence). The CDR3 totals 14 residues. The CDR3 loop is CASSGQGPSYEQYF. CDR3 DNA: TGTGCCAGTAGTGGGCAGGGGCCCTCCTACGAGCAGTACTTC.

Here the CDR3 reads CATSDSLAGEQFF. CDR3 sequence (DNA): TGTGCCACCAGTGATTCGCTAGCGGGAGAGCAGTTCTTC. V is TRBV24-1 and J is TRBJ2-1, with 9 bases matching TRBD2. The CDR3 has 13 residues. Germline trimming cut 2 bases from V and 10 bases from J; bases unmatched to any gene: 2. Germline values: CDR1 KGHDR, CDR2 SFDVKD.

The sample holds a few counts of this clonotype. The V gene is TRBV7-2, the J gene TRBJ2-2, with D possibly TRBD1 on 6 matching bases. This CDR3 is 15 amino acids long. V was cut by 5 bases and J by 0 bases, with 10 bases left in between. CDR1 is SGHTA and CDR2 is FQGNSA in the germline V gene. Here the CDR3 DNA reads TGTGCCAGCAGCCTCCGGGACACGAACACCGGGGAGCTGTTTTTT. Its protein is CASSLRDTNTGELFF.

This chain connects TRBV11-3 to TRBJ1-4; 7 nucleotides match TRBD1. Germline values: CDR1 SGHNT, CDR2 YENEEA. CDR3 size: 15 residues. Trimming at V came to 3 bases and at J to 5 bases, leaving 6 bases not matched to a gene. The chain's CDR3 is CASSFRGGANEKLFF. CDR3 DNA sequence: TGTGCCAGCAGCTTTAGAGGGGGCGCGAATGAAAAACTGTTTTTT.

The chain combines TRBV29-1 with TRBJ1-1; D might be TRBD1 (6 bases). Germline V gives CDR1 SQVTM, CDR2 ANQGSEA. CDR3 size: 13 residues. V was cut by 7 bases and J by 0 bases, with 12 bases left in between. DNA for the CDR3: TGCAGCGGATCGGGACATTTGAACACTGAAGCTTTCTTT. Protein: CSGSGHLNTEAFF.

In its sample, this clonotype was seen once. V usage is TRBV7-3 and J usage is TRBJ2-3; 7 nucleotides agree with TRBD1. Germline V CDR1 and CDR2: SGHTA, FQGTGA. The CDR3 length is 15 residues. Trimming took 1 base from V and 6 from J; bases not matched to a gene: 7. CDR3 nucleotides: TGTGCCAGCAGCTTAAGACAGGGCTCGGGGGATACGCAGTATTTT. Translation gives CASSLRQGSGDTQYF.

This clonotype was observed a handful of times. The chain has TRBV29-1 and TRBJ1-3, with unresolved D. CDR3 length equals 16 residues. V lost 4 bases and J 0 bases, leaving 16 bases between the germline ends. The V gene's germline CDR1 is SQVTM and CDR2 ANQGSEA. CDR3 amino acids: CSVARGRPSSGNTIYF. The CDR3 DNA follows: TGCAGCGTTGCTAGAGGACGTCCGAGCTCTGGAAACACCATATATTTT.

V and J are TRBV12-3 or TRBV12-4 and TRBJ1-2, with a tentative D call TRBD1 (5 bases). CDR3 length: 14 amino acids. V shed 3 bases and J shed 4 bases, with 12 bases lying between them. The chain's CDR3 is CASSFYTGAYGYTF. The CDR3 coding sequence is TGTGCCAGCAGTTTTTATACAGGAGCCTATGGCTACACCTTC.

The J gene is TRBJ2-7, the V gene TRBV4-1; TRBD2 matches at 7 bases. The junction had 12 bases not matched to a gene; V was cut back by 2 bases and J by 5 bases. The germline CDR1 and CDR2 sequences are MGHRA and YSYEKL. The CDR3 spans 16 residues. DNA of the CDR3: TGCGCCAGCAGCCAACCTGGTCAGCGGGGCCAGGACGAGCAGTACTTC. Amino acid sequence: CASSQPGQRGQDEQYF.

V is TRBV27 and J is TRBJ2-3; D gene unclear. The V gene lost 4 bases and the J gene lost 2 bases, with 13 bases spanning the gap. CDR3 size: 15 residues. Germline V CDR1 and CDR2: MNHEY, SMNVEV (reference sequence). The CDR3 bases are TGTGCCAGCAGTTCCCCTTCCCAGTCCACAGATACGCAGTATTTT. This codes for CASSSPSQSTDTQYF.

V and J are TRBV4-3 and TRBJ1-1; D gene ambiguous. V dropped 0 bases and J dropped 1 base, with 12 bases sitting between them. Per germline, CDR1 LGHNA and CDR2 YSLEER. The CDR3 has 16 amino acids. The CDR3 DNA reads TGCGCCAGCAGCCAAGATATGGGCAGAAGGAACACTGAAGCTTTCTTT. Protein sequence: CASSQDMGRRNTEAFF.